The rows below give T cell receptor beta chains drawn from one sample of a study of human T cells and chemical hapten exposure. TCRdb reanalysed the RACE reads using MiXCR and keeps one entry per CDR3 protein. The sample lists some 380,000 distinct CDR3 sequences, approximately 5% occurring once. The sample consisted of whole blood, taken in connection with sensitization to the hapten diphenylcyclopropenone (DPC). The receptors were sampled from a woman between 50 and 59 years old with alopecia areata. Some clones in this sample may be carry-over from other donors' samples. Each CDR3 is given with its conserved first and last residue. D genes are given only for firm matches. Expanded clones are given a class, and other clones once, few, many or no size at all.

TGCAGCGCCTGGACAGAAGAAAAACTGTTTTTT	CSAWTEEKLFF	many	NA	TRBV29-1	TRBJ1-4	11
TGCAGTGCCCCAGAAGGGAGCTCCTATAATTCACCCCTCCACTTT	CSAPEGSSYNSPLHF	NA	NA	TRBV20-1	TRBJ1-6	15
TGTGCCAGCAGCTTCACGTCGCTAACCTCCTACGAGCAGTACTTC	CASSFTSLTSYEQYF	few	NA	TRBV5-5	TRBJ2-7	15
TGCAGTGCTAGTTCCCTAGCGGACCCTAGCACAGATACGCAGTATTTT	CSASSLADPSTDTQYF	few	TRBD2	TRBV20-1	TRBJ2-3	16
TGTGCCAGCAGCTCCTTACTAGCGGGTATCACAGATACGCAGTATTTT	CASSSLLAGITDTQYF	many	TRBD2	TRBV5-6	TRBJ2-3	16
TGCAGCGTGCCCCCTAGGAGGAACACTGAAGCTTTCTTT	CSVPPRRNTEAFF	NA	NA	TRBV29-1	TRBJ1-1	13
TGCGCCAGCAGCTTGGACGGGACTCTCACAGATACGCAGTATTTT	CASSLDGTLTDTQYF	NA	NA	TRBV5-1	TRBJ2-3	15
TGTGCCAGCAGCAAAGTATCGACTAGCGGGGGCTCCCCCCGCACAGATACGCAGTATTTT	CASSKVSTSGGSPRTDTQYF	many	NA	TRBV21-1	TRBJ2-3	20
TGTGCCAGCAGCTTAGTCGCTATAGATACGCAGTATTTT	CASSLVAIDTQYF	many	NA	TRBV7-2	TRBJ2-3	13
TGTGCCAGCTCACCTCAGGAGACGGGGGGAAGCAATCAGCCCCAGCATTTT	CASSPQETGGSNQPQHF	NA	NA	TRBV18	TRBJ1-5	17
TGCGCCAGCAGTGAGTCAAGGGGCTTGTTGAATGAGCAGTTCTTC	CASSESRGLLNEQFF	few	NA	TRBV10-1	TRBJ2-1	15
TGTGCCAGCGGGGAGGGGAACACTGAAGCTTTCTTT	CASGEGNTEAFF	few	NA	TRBV7-9	TRBJ1-1	12
TGTGCCAGCAGTGACAGGGGAGGAGGCAATCAGCCCCAGCATTTT	CASSDRGGGNQPQHF	NA	NA	TRBV2	TRBJ1-5	15
TGTGCCAGCAGTTCCCATTACGGGGGCAATCAGCCCCAGCATTTT	CASSSHYGGNQPQHF	many	NA	TRBV6-5	TRBJ1-5	15
TGTGCCAGCAGCGGGGACGCCCCTGAAGCTTTCTTT	CASSGDAPEAFF	many	NA	TRBV7-6	TRBJ1-1	12
TGCGCCAGCAGCTGGGCGGGACAACCCACTGAAGCTTTCTTT	CASSWAGQPTEAFF	NA	NA	TRBV5-1	TRBJ1-1	14
TGTGCCAGCACTACCATTGCAGTGGGGGACATTCAGTACTTC	CASTTIAVGDIQYF	NA	NA	TRBV6-2/TRBV6-3	TRBJ2-4	14
TGTGCCAGCAGTACCCAAACAGGAAATCAGCCCCAGCATTTT	CASSTQTGNQPQHF	many	NA	TRBV6-1	TRBJ1-5	14
TGCAGCGCTGCAGACAGTTACGAGCAGTACTTC	CSAADSYEQYF	few	NA	TRBV29-1	TRBJ2-7	11
TGTGCCAGCAGCCCGGGACAGGGGGCGGCGGGAACAGATACGCAGTATTTT	CASSPGQGAAGTDTQYF	few	TRBD1	TRBV6-6	TRBJ2-3	17
TGTGCCAGCAGTTACCGTCCGGAGATCGAGCAGTACTTC	CASSYRPEIEQYF	NA	NA	TRBV6-5	TRBJ2-7	13
TGTGCCAGCTCACCACCCGACGGGATGGAGTCCCATACGCAGTATTTT	CASSPPDGMESHTQYF	NA	NA	TRBV18	TRBJ2-3	16
TGCAGCACACACGGGGAAGGCGGGGGAAGAGAGCAGTTCTTC	CSTHGEGGGREQFF	many	TRBD2	TRBV29-1	TRBJ2-1	14
TGTGCTAGTGGTTTGGTAGAGGGAGTGCGAGGCAATCAGCCCCAGCATTTT	CASGLVEGVRGNQPQHF	NA	NA	TRBV12-5	TRBJ1-5	17
TGCAGTGCTACTACCCTAGCGGGGGGTAACACCGGGGAGCTGTTTTTT	CSATTLAGGNTGELFF	many	TRBD2	TRBV20-1	TRBJ2-2	16
TGTGCCAGCTCACCACCGTTAGCGGTCCTTGGCACAGATACGCAGTATTTT	CASSPPLAVLGTDTQYF	many	NA	TRBV18	TRBJ2-3	17
TGTGCCAGCAGCCCCAGGACCGAGAGCTCCTACGAGCAGTACTTC	CASSPRTESSYEQYF	NA	NA	TRBV3-1	TRBJ2-7	15
TGTGCCAGCAGTTACGCCACTAGCGGGAGGCGATGGAATGAGCAGTTCTTC	CASSYATSGRRWNEQFF	few	TRBD2	TRBV6-2/TRBV6-3	TRBJ2-1	17
TGTGCCAGCAGCCTCCGACGGGAGCGTGCTGAGCAGTTCTTC	CASSLRRERAEQFF	many	NA	TRBV7-9	TRBJ2-1	14
TGTGCCAGCATACGACAGGGGACTAATGAAAAACTGTTTTTT	CASIRQGTNEKLFF	many	TRBD1	TRBV12-3/TRBV12-4	TRBJ1-4	14
TGTGCCAGCAGCGACAACCCATGGCAGCCCCAGCATTTT	CASSDNPWQPQHF	many	NA	TRBV27	TRBJ1-5	13
TGCAGCGTTGAACGAGACAGGGCGCCCTACGAGCAGTACTTC	CSVERDRAPYEQYF	many	TRBD1	TRBV29-1	TRBJ2-7	14
TGCGCCAGCAGCTTCCAGGGTGTGCCCGGGGAGCTGTTTTTT	CASSFQGVPGELFF	few	NA	TRBV5-1	TRBJ2-2	14
TGTGCCAGCAGTTTAGGAGGTGGAGGGAGGATGGTCGGGCCCCAGCATTTT	CASSLGGGGRMVGPQHF	many	NA	TRBV27	TRBJ1-5	17
TGCAGTGCTAGAGAGGGGACTGGGGAGCCCCAGCATTTT	CSAREGTGEPQHF	few	NA	TRBV20-1	TRBJ1-5	13
TGTGCCAGCAGCTGGGGACAAACTAACACTGAAGCTTTCTTT	CASSWGQTNTEAFF	many	NA	TRBV7-9	TRBJ1-1	14
TGTGCCAGCAGCCAAAGTTCGGGGTACAATGAGCAGTTCTTC	CASSQSSGYNEQFF	many	NA	TRBV7-2	TRBJ2-1	14
TGTGCCAGCAGCCAAGCGGCGGGAGTAGCAGATACGCAGTATTTT	CASSQAAGVADTQYF	NA	TRBD2	TRBV4-2	TRBJ2-3	15
TGCGCCAGCAGCCACTGGGACAGTCTGAACACTGAAGCTTTCTTT	CASSHWDSLNTEAFF	NA	TRBD1	TRBV4-1	TRBJ1-1	15
TGTGCCACCAGCAGAGATCAGGCCGAAGAGCAGTACTTC	CATSRDQAEEQYF	many	NA	TRBV15	TRBJ2-7	13
TGTGCCAGCAGCAAATTAGCGGAGATAAGCACAGATACGCAGTATTTT	CASSKLAEISTDTQYF	NA	NA	TRBV7-8	TRBJ2-3	16
TGCAGCGTTGATCCCGGGGCTAACACCGGGGAGCTGTTTTTT	CSVDPGANTGELFF	many	NA	TRBV29-1	TRBJ2-2	14
TGTGCCAGCAGTGCCGAGACTAGCGGGAGGGTCGTCAGTGAGCAGTTCTTC	CASSAETSGRVVSEQFF	few	TRBD2	TRBV6-2/TRBV6-3	TRBJ2-1	17
TGTGCCAGCAGCTTCCCATCGGACTCCGCGGGTTTCGGCTACACCTTC	CASSFPSDSAGFGYTF	few	NA	TRBV13	TRBJ1-2	16
TGCAGTGTTCCGATTCGGGACGGAGGCCACTATGGCTACACCTTC	CSVPIRDGGHYGYTF	NA	NA	TRBV20-1	TRBJ1-2	15
TGTGCCAGCAGCCGATCGGGTCTTGACACCGGGGAGCTGTTTTTT	CASSRSGLDTGELFF	NA	NA	TRBV5-4	TRBJ2-2	15